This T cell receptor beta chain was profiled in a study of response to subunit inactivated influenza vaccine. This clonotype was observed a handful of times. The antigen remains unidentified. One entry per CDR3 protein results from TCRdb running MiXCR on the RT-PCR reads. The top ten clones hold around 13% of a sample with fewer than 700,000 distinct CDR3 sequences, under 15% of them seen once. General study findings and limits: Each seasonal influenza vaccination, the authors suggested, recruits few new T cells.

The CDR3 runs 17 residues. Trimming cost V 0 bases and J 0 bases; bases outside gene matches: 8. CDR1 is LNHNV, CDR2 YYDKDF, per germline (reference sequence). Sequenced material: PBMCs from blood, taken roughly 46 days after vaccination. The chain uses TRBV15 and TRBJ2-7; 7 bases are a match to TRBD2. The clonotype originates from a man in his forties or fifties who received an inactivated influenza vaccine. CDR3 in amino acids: CATSRDLGGFSSYEQYF. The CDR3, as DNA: TGTGCCACCAGCAGAGATCTGGGGGGGTTTAGCTCCTACGAGCAGTACTTC. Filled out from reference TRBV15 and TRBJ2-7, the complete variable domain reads DAMVIQNPRYQVTQFGKPVTLSCSQTLNHNVMYWYQQKSSQAPKLLFHYYDKDFNNEADTPDNFQSRRPNTSFCFLDIRSPGLGDTAMYLCATSRDLGGFSSYEQYFGPGTRLTVT.